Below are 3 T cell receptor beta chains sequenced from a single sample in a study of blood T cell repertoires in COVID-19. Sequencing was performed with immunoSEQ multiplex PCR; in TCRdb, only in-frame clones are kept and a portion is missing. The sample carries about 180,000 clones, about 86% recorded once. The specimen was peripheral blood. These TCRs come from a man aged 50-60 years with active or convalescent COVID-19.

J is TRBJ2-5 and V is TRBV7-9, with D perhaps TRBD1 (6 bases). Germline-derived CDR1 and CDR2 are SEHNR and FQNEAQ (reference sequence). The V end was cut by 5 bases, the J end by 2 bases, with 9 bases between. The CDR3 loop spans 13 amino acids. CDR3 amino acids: CASSRTEQETQYF. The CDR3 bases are TGTGCCAGCAGCCGGACAGAACAAGAGACCCAGTACTTC.

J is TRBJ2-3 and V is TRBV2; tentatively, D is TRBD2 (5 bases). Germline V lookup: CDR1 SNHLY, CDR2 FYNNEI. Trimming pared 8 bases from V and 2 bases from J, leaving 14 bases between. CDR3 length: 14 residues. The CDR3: CASVLGLITDTQYF. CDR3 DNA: TGTGCCAGCGTCTTAGGACTTATCACAGATACGCAGTATTTT.

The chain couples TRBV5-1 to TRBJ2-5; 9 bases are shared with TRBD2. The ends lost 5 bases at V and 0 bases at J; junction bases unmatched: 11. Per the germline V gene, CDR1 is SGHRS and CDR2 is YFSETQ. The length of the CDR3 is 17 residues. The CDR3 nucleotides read TGCGCCAGCAGGAGGATAGCGGGAGCCACGTACCAAGAGACCCAGTACTTC. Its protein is CASRRIAGATYQETQYF.